This paragraph covers one TCR beta chain sequence. This sample was included in a study of cytomegalovirus exposure and HLA in healthy donors. PCR amplification relied on 60 Vbeta primers (plus 13 Jbeta primers). The table came from immunoSEQ multiplex PCR; TCRdb's copy has only in-frame clones and leaves some out. This table holds roughly 66,000 clones, approximately 80% found once. CDR3 size: 15 residues. CDR1 and CDR2 from the germline V gene are MNHEY and SVGAGI. V lost 6 bases to trimming and J lost 5 bases; unmatched junction nucleotides: 9. Sequenced: PBMCs. V and J are TRBV6-5 and TRBJ1-1, with 10 bases aligning to TRBD1. This TCR came from a man younger than 30 in good health and CMV-seropositive. The CDR3 is CASSQRTGGFTEAFF. DNA of the CDR3: TGTGCCAGCAGCCAGAGGACAGGGGGTTTTACTGAAGCTTTCTTT.